This T cell receptor (beta chain) was found in a study of blood T cells in healthy people across ages. Whole-study findings and limits: Diversity was higher, and naive CD4+ cells more numerous, in long-lived donors than in aged donors.

J was trimmed by 3 bases and V by 0 bases; bases with no gene match: 8. The CDR3 runs 18 residues. CDR1 is DFQATT, CDR2 SNEGSKA, per germline (reference sequence). Next came a second PCR, run for about 7 to 11 cycles, which used a sample-barcoded 5' primer along with a J-beta primer mix. One entry per CDR3 protein results from TCRdb running MiXCR on the 5' RACE reads. The data hold fewer than 2,000,000 distinct CDR3 sequences, with 30% to 40% observed a single time. This clonotype occurred a few times. Its antigen is still unknown. The chain joins TRBV20-1 to TRBJ2-5; 15 bases map to TRBD2. The receptor was derived from a human donor in good health. The source material was blood. The CDR3 region is CSARDAGLAGGEEETQYF. As DNA, the CDR3 is TGCAGTGCTAGAGATGCGGGACTAGCGGGGGGTGAGGAAGAGACCCAGTACTTC.